The following is a T cell receptor beta chain sequence with its context. These data come from a study of blood T cell repertoires in COVID-19. Authors' data handling: Researchers report that nucleated cell counts were estimated from reference gene primer amplification. Sequenced by immunoSEQ multiplex PCR; TCRdb stores in-frame clones only, minus some. The V and J calls and the clone size are those of that table, but D and trimming were determined from the DNA. The repertoire has approximately 94,000 clones, around 88% of them found once; the top ten carry 4.5% to 6.5%. V lost 8 bases and J lost 0, with 5 bases in between. Looked up from germline, CDR1 is MNHEY and CDR2 is SVGAGI. CDR3 length: 13 amino acids.

Sequencing was done on a sample of peripheral blood. The rearrangement uses TRBV6-5 and TRBJ2-6; D remains unclear. The receptor comes from a human donor in a cohort sampled during active COVID-19. DNA of the CDR3: TGTGCCAGCCTTTTCTCTGGGGCCAACGTCCTGACTTTC. It codes for CASLFSGANVLTF.